A single sample gave rise to the 5 T cell receptor beta chains below, sequenced in a study of Graves' ophthalmopathy and Graves' hyperthyroidism. As the template, RNA transcripts were used to amplify TCR beta CDR3 regions. Scientists carried out first-round RT-PCR using HTBI primers and then a second-round multiplex PCR. TCRdb reanalysed the multiplex PCR reads using MiXCR and keeps one entry per CDR3 protein. Here the sample spans around 340,000 distinct CDR3 sequences, roughly 17% being singletons. The sample taken for sequencing was peripheral blood. The receptors shown here come from an adult man with Graves' ophthalmopathy.

This clonotype was observed many times. The rearrangement links TRBV12-3 or TRBV12-4 to TRBJ2-2; D not resolved. This CDR3 is 13 amino acids long. The V gene lost 6 bases and the J gene lost 0 bases, with 5 bases spanning the gap. The CDR3 loop reads CASRQTNTGELFF. The DNA of the CDR3 is TGTGCCAGCAGGCAGACGAACACCGGGGAGCTGTTTTTT.

CDR3 protein: CASMGVDLTRSGANVLTF. The CDR3 DNA sequence: TGTGCCAGCATGGGGGTGGACCTCACCCGCTCTGGGGCCAACGTCCTGACTTTC. This chain joins TRBV28 and TRBJ2-6, with D perhaps given as TRBD1 or TRBD2 (5 bases each). CDR3 length: 18 amino acids. Between the trimmed V and J ends, which lost 7 bases and 0 bases, there was a span of 19 bases. Germline CDR1 is MDHEN and CDR2 is SYDVKM.

About this clonotype itself: Being one base from a much bigger clone, this may be a read error. The CDR3 is CVSSLDRGEGYGYTF. CDR3 DNA sequence: TGTGTCAGCAGCTTAGACAGGGGAGAGGGCTATGGCTACACCTTC. The V gene is TRBV11-2, the J gene TRBJ1-2; the match to TRBD1 covers 8 bases. This CDR3 has 15 amino acids. The germline V gene encodes CDR1 SGHAT and CDR2 FQNNGV.

This clonotype was seen repeatedly, ten times or more. V gene TRBV30 combines with J gene TRBJ2-2; 8 nucleotides align to TRBD2. V lost 2 bases to trimming and J lost 5 bases; unmatched junction nucleotides: 4. CDR1 GTSNPN and CDR2 SVGIG come from the germline V gene (reference sequence). The CDR3 is 14 residues long. CDR3 nucleotide sequence: TGTGCCTGGAGTCCCGGACTAGCTACCGGGGAGCTGTTTTTT. Translation: CAWSPGLATGELFF.

Ten or more counts support this clonotype. This CDR3 is CASSFRRDGVNTEAFF. CDR3 in DNA: TGTGCCAGCAGTTTTCGGCGGGACGGCGTAAACACTGAAGCTTTCTTT. V and J are TRBV6-2 or TRBV6-3 and TRBJ1-1; D is possibly TRBD1 (5 bases). Per germline, CDR1 MNHEY and CDR2 SVGEGT. This CDR3 is built from 16 residues. Trimming took 4 bases from V and 2 from J, leaving 17 bases between them.